This T cell receptor (beta chain) was documented in a study of blood T cells in healthy people across ages. In this sample, this clonotype turned up a few times. It was with a sample-barcoded 5' primer and a J-beta primer mix that a second PCR of roughly 6 to 11 cycles was run. A template-switch adaptor that had 12 random nucleotides put a tag on each cDNA molecule. MiXCR, applied by TCRdb to the 5' RACE reads, yields one record per CDR3 protein. The table has around 1,000,000 distinct CDR3 sequences, approximately 25% seen once. The ends lost 2 bases at V and 7 bases at J; junction bases unmatched: 0. The CDR3 consists of 12 residues. CDR1 MNHNY and CDR2 SVGAGI come from the germline V gene (reference sequence). The sample was also linked to a second study, of T cells of mothers and their children. According to that study: Three healthy Caucasian mothers and their six children were the donors. A slight, non-significant increase in overlap was found for related mother-child pairs relative to unrelated pairs.

The clonotype was recovered from a girl aged 2-15 years in good health. Sequences were obtained from blood. This chain links TRBV6-6 with TRBJ2-7; 9 nucleotides agree with TRBD1. The chain's CDR3 is CASSYGTGEQYF. The CDR3 nucleotides read TGTGCCAGCAGTTACGGGACAGGGGAGCAGTACTTC.